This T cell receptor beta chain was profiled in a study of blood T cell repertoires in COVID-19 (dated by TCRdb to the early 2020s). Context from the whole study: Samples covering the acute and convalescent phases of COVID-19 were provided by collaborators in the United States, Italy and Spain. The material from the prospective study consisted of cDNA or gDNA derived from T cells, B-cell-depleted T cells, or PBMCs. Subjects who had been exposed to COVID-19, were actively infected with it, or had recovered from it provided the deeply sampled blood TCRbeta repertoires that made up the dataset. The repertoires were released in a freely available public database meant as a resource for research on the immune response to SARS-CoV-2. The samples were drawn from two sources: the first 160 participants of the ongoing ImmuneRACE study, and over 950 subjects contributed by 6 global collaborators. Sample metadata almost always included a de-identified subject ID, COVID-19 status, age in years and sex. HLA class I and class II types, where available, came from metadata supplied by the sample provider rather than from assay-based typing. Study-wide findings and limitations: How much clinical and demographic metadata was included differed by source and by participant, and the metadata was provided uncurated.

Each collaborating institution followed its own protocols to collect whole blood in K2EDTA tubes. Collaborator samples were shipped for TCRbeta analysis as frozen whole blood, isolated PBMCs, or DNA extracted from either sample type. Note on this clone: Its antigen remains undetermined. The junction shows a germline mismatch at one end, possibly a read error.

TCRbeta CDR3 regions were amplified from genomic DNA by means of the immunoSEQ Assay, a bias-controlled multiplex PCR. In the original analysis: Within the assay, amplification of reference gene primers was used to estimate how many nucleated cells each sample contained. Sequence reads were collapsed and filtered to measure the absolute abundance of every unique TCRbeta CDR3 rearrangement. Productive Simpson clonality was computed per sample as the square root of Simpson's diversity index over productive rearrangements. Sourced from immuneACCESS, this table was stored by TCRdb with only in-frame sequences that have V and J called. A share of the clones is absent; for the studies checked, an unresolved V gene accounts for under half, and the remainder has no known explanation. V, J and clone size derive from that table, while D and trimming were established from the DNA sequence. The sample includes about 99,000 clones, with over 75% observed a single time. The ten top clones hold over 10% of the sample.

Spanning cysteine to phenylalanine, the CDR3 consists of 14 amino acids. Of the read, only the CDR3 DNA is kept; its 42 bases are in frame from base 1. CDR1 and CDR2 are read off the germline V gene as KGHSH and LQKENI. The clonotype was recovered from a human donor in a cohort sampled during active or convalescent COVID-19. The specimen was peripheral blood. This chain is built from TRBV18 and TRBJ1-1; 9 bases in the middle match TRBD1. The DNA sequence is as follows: TGTGCCAGCTCGCCACAGGGGGCGAACACTGAAGCTTTCTTT. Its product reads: CASSPQGANTEAFF.